This T cell receptor beta chain is from a study of T-cell memory formation after mild COVID-19. TCRdb recomputed calls from the 5' RACE reads with MiXCR, one row per CDR3 protein. Found here are a few hundred thousand distinct CDR3 sequences, under 25% of them singletons; the top ten hold roughly an eighth. The V end was cut by 5 bases, the J end by 6 bases, with 17 bases between. The CDR3 runs 16 residues. This clonotype has more than one count but fewer than ten. Sequences were obtained from PBMCs or a T cell subset sorted from them (not recorded which). V usage is TRBV12-3 or TRBV12-4 and J usage is TRBJ1-6; D remains unclear. The source of this sequence is an adult woman who had mild COVID-19 (a few samples of this study predate the infection). Cell type and time point are not known. In DNA, the CDR3 is TGTGCCAGCAGTGGGATTGGGCTGACCACTAATTCACCCCTCCACTTT. Its translation: CASSGIGLTTNSPLHF.